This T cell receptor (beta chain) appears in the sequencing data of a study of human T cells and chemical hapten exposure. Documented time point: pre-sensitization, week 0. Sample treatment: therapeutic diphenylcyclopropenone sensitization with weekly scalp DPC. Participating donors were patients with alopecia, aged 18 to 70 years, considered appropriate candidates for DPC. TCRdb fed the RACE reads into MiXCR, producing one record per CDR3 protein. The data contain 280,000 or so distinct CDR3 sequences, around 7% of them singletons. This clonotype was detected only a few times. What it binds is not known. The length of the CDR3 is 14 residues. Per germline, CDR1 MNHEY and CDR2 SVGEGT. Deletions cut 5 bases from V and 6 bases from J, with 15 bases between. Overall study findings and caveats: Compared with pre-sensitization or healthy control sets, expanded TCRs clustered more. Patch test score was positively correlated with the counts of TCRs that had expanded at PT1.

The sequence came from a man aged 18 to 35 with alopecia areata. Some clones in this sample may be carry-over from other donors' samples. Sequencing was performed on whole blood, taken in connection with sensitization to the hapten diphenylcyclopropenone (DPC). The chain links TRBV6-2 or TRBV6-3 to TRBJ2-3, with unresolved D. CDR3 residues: CASSPNYQADTQYF. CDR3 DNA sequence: TGTGCCAGCAGTCCCAATTATCAGGCGGATACGCAGTATTTT.